The 19 T cell receptor beta chains below all came from one sample that was sequenced in a study of blood T cell repertoires in COVID-19 (TCRdb year 2020). Library prep was done by the immunoSEQ multiplex PCR assay. What TCRdb holds here is the immuneACCESS table cut down to in-frame rearrangements. Part of the clones is not present; checked against another copy, under half of the missing clones reflect an unresolved V gene, and the others are unexplained. This sample comprises under 300,000 clones, more than 70% of them detected only once. The ten biggest clones cover under 2.5% of the sample. The material sequenced was PBMCs or T cells enriched from blood (not recorded which). The receptor source for this set is a woman aged 60-70 years in a cohort exposed to, infected with or recovered from COVID-19 (not recorded which).

This chain links TRBV18 with TRBJ1-2; D uncertain. The CDR3 sequence is 13 residues long. The V end lost 1 base, the J end lost 4 bases, and 7 bases lay between the germline ends. CDR1 is KGHSH, CDR2 LQKENI, per germline. CDR3 sequence: CASSPQGGYGYTF. The CDR3 DNA reads TGTGCCAGCTCACCACAGGGAGGCTATGGCTACACCTTC.

The V call is TRBV3-1 (or the pseudogene TRBV3-2), the J call TRBJ2-7; the match to TRBD2 covers 9 bases. The germline V gene encodes CDR1 LGHDT and CDR2 YNNKEL (reference sequence). After removal of 7 bases from V and 4 bases from J, the junction contained 2 bases not matched to a gene. This CDR3 is built from 12 residues. The CDR3 here is CASTTSGYEQYF. CDR3 nucleotides: TGTGCCAGCACCACTAGCGGGTACGAGCAGTACTTC.

The chain links TRBV2 to TRBJ1-2; 10 positions agree with TRBD1. The length of the CDR3 is 14 residues. Looked up from germline, CDR1 is SNHLY and CDR2 is FYNNEI. With V trimmed by 6 bases and J by 4 bases, 5 bases remained unmatched. CDR3 sequence reads: CASRPGQGIYGYTF. In DNA, the CDR3 is TGTGCCAGCAGGCCGGGACAGGGGATCTATGGCTACACCTTC.

The genes are TRBV5-1 and TRBJ1-2; D might be TRBD1 (5 bases). Deletions cut 4 bases from V and 0 bases from J, with 13 bases between. CDR1 is SGHRS and CDR2 is YFSETQ in the germline V gene. The CDR3 runs to 15 residues. CDR3 sequence reads: CASSLNIGANYGYTF. The CDR3 bases are TGCGCCAGCAGCCTAAACATAGGGGCTAACTATGGCTACACCTTC.

The chain recombines TRBV7-3 with TRBJ2-1, with 12 bases aligning to TRBD2. Germline assignment: CDR1 SGHTA and CDR2 FQGTGA. This CDR3 is built from 14 residues. Losses at the gene ends were 5 bases for V and 10 bases for J; bases not matched to a gene: 6. CDR3 residues: CASSTRTSGVEQFF. In DNA, the CDR3 is TGTGCCAGCAGCACTCGGACTAGCGGGGTGGAGCAGTTCTTC. Full variable domain (missing parts from reference TRBV7-3 and TRBJ2-1): GAGVSQTPSNKVTEKGKYVELRCDPISGHTALYWYRQSLGQGPEFLIYFQGTGAADDSGLPNDRFFAVRPEGSVSTLKIQRTERGDSAVYLCASSTRTSGVEQFFGPGTRLTVL.

The chain has TRBV27 and TRBJ2-7; TRBD1 matches 9 bases. After removal of 3 bases from V and 1 base from J, the junction contained 10 bases not matched to a gene. The germline CDR1 and CDR2 sequences are MNHEY and SMNVEV (reference sequence). The CDR3 has 17 residues. Here the CDR3 reads CASSFKGPTGGSYEQYF. The CDR3 nucleotides are TGTGCCAGCAGTTTCAAGGGTCCGACAGGGGGATCCTACGAGCAGTACTTC.

In DNA form, the CDR3 reads TGTGCCACCAGCCAGGCATTAGTAGGGGCCGGGGAGCTGTTTTTT. The encoded protein is CATSQALVGAGELFF. The chain is built from TRBV15 and TRBJ2-2; the D gene is possibly TRBD1 (5 bases). The germline V gene has CDR1 LNHNV and CDR2 YYDKDF (reference sequence). The V end was cut by 5 bases, the J end by 6 bases, with 16 bases between. The CDR3 loop spans 15 amino acids.

The chain links TRBV30 to TRBJ2-7, with 8 bases matching TRBD1. J gave up 5 bases and V 5 bases, and 11 bases lay outside the gene matches. This CDR3 contains 14 residues. Germline V gene data show CDR1 as GTSNPN and CDR2 as SVGIG (reference sequence). The CDR3 region is CAWGGSRGRDEQYF. CDR3 DNA: TGTGCCTGGGGGGGATCCAGGGGGCGCGACGAGCAGTACTTC.

In its sample, this clone was seen once. The V call is TRBV3-1 (or the pseudogene TRBV3-2), the J call TRBJ2-2; no clear D gene. Germline V gene lookup returns CDR1 LGHDT and CDR2 YNNKEL (reference sequence). This CDR3 region has 14 residues. V gave up 1 base and J gave up 6 bases, with 9 bases separating them. CDR3 nucleotide sequence: TGTGCCAGCAGCCAAGTAACTAATCCCGGGGAGCTGTTTTTT. This encodes CASSQVTNPGELFF.

The chain uses TRBV18 and TRBJ1-3, with D hard to call. This CDR3 has 14 amino acids. Per germline, CDR1 KGHSH and CDR2 LQKENI. The V gene lost 1 base and the J gene lost 7 bases, with 11 bases spanning the gap. For the CDR3, the DNA is TGTGCCAGCTCACCACGAGGGAACGTGAACACCATATATTTT. Protein product: CASSPRGNVNTIYF.

This clone showed up just once. The chain employs TRBV9 and TRBJ2-2, with 8 bases lining up with TRBD1. The germline CDR1 and CDR2 sequences are SGDLS and YYNGEE. V was clipped by 0 bases and J by 4 bases; unmatched bases: 2. The CDR3 has 15 amino acids. The CDR3 coding sequence is TGTGCCAGCAGCGTAGAAGGGACAGGCACCGGGGAGCTGTTTTTT. It translates to CASSVEGTGTGELFF.

This clone was seen once. The rearrangement uses TRBV4-1 and TRBJ2-1; TRBD2 aligns across 11 bases. Germline-derived CDR1 and CDR2 are MGHRA and YSYEKL. This CDR3 comprises 15 residues. Unmatched junction bases numbered 3, after V lost 4 bases and J lost 4 bases. CDR3 nucleotides: TGCGCCAGCAGCCCGGGACTAGCGGTTTACAATGAGCAGTTCTTC. Its translation: CASSPGLAVYNEQFF.

The chain carries TRBV7-9 and TRBJ2-3, with TRBD1 as a possible D gene (5 bases). The V end lost 3 bases, the J end lost 0 bases, and 13 bases lay between the germline ends. The CDR3 covers 16 residues. Germline V CDR1 and CDR2: SEHNR, FQNEAQ (reference sequence). Here the CDR3 DNA reads TGTGCCAGCAGCTTCCGACAGTCTACTAGCACAGATACGCAGTATTTT. As protein: CASSFRQSTSTDTQYF.

The chain links TRBV20-1 to TRBJ2-5, with a possible D match to TRBD1 (6 bases). The CDR3 runs to 11 residues. Germline CDR1 DFQATT, CDR2 SNEGSKA (reference sequence). CDR3 region: CATGSQETQYF. The CDR3 bases are TGCGCTACAGGGAGCCAAGAGACCCAGTACTTC.

The V call is TRBV7-9, the J call TRBJ1-2; TRBD1 matches at 7 bases. Per germline, CDR1 SEHNR and CDR2 FQNEAQ (reference sequence). Unmatched junction bases numbered 5, after V lost 0 bases and J lost 4 bases. This CDR3 comprises 15 residues. The CDR3 spells CASSLASGQTYGYTF. The CDR3 DNA sequence: TGTGCCAGCAGCTTAGCGTCGGGACAGACCTATGGCTACACCTTC.

The chain links TRBV5-1 to TRBJ2-1; 7 nucleotides align to TRBD1. The CDR3 is 13 residues long. V was pared by 4 bases and J by 10 bases, with 8 bases of the junction left unmatched. CDR1 is SGHRS, CDR2 YFSETQ, per germline. The CDR3 DNA reads as TGCGCCAGCAGCCTCAGACAGGGTGGCGAGCAGTTCTTC. Protein: CASSLRQGGEQFF. Based on the CDR3 plus reference TRBV5-1 and TRBJ2-1, the full variable domain is KAGVTQTPRYLIKTRGQQVTLSCSPISGHRSVSWYQQTPGQGLQFLFEYFSETQRNKGNFPGRFSGRQFSNSRSEMNVSTLELGDSALYLCASSLRQGGEQFFGPGTRLTVL.

The V and J genes are TRBV5-4 and TRBJ2-7; the D gene is possibly TRBD2 (6 bases). Germline CDR1 reads SGHNT; CDR2 reads YYREEE (reference sequence). CDR3 size: 17 residues. V lost 4 bases to trimming and J lost 5 bases, with 25 bases between them. This CDR3 reads CASSRGGLVALFDEQYF. Here the CDR3 DNA reads TGTGCCAGCAGCCGGGGAGGTTTAGTAGCTCTCTTCGACGAGCAGTACTTC.

The chain couples TRBV28 to TRBJ1-3; unclear D gene. In germline, CDR1 is MDHEN, CDR2 SYDVKM. CDR3 length: 14 amino acids. V shed 3 bases and J shed 6 bases, with 12 bases lying between them. CDR3 region: CASSFAGSENTIYF. The CDR3 nucleotides read TGTGCCAGCAGTTTCGCCGGGAGCGAAAACACCATATATTTT.

The chain employs TRBV2 and TRBJ2-2; 8 positions agree with TRBD1. J was trimmed by 3 bases and V by 7 bases; bases with no gene match: 7. Germline V gives CDR1 SNHLY, CDR2 FYNNEI. This CDR3 region has 15 residues. DNA for the CDR3: TGTGCCAGCACCCGACAGGGGCGGGACACCGGGGAGCTGTTTTTT. This codes for CASTRQGRDTGELFF.